The 20 T cell receptor beta chains in this list originate from one sample, sequenced in a study of shared clonotypes between healthy human individuals. Generated by immunoSEQ multiplex PCR, the TCRdb table keeps only in-frame clones and is missing some. The data show about 1.5 million clones, with around 98% seen just once and around 0.47% held by the top ten. The sample taken for sequencing was naive CD4+ T cells sorted from blood. Stated subset: CD45RA+ positively selected. Every receptor here comes from a man aged 25-40 years in good health.

The chain couples TRBV4-3 to TRBJ1-3; D call uncertain. V was clipped by 0 bases and J by 2 bases, with 11 bases between them. This CDR3 comprises 16 residues. CDR1 LGHNA and CDR2 YSLEER come from the germline V gene. Here the CDR3 reads CASSQEIRVTGNTIYF. Written as DNA, the CDR3 is TGCGCCAGCAGCCAAGAGATCCGGGTGACTGGAAACACCATATATTTT.

This chain joins TRBV6-1 and TRBJ1-1, with D perhaps matching TRBD1 (6 bases). V was clipped by 4 bases and J by 5 bases, with 11 bases between them. The CDR3 covers 13 residues. From germline, CDR1 is MNHNS and CDR2 SASEGT. The DNA of the CDR3 is TGTGCCAGCAGTGGCGAGAGGGGGACTGAAGCTTTCTTT. As protein: CASSGERGTEAFF.

The genes are TRBV28 and TRBJ2-1; D might be TRBD2 (6 bases). CDR1 is MDHEN and CDR2 is SYDVKM in the germline V gene. CDR3 size: 15 residues. Trimming stripped 5 bases from V and 0 bases from J, with 11 bases between. This chain's CDR3 is CASSKGGASYNEQFF. CDR3 coding DNA: TGTGCCAGCAGTAAAGGAGGGGCCTCCTACAATGAGCAGTTCTTC. Full variable domain (remainder filled in from reference TRBV28 and TRBJ2-1): DVKVTQSSRYLVKRTGEKVFLECVQDMDHENMFWYRQDPGLGLRLIYFSYDVKMKEKGDIPEGYSVSREKKERFSLILESASTNQTSMYLCASSKGGASYNEQFFGPGTRLTVL.

As concerns this clone: Distinct nucleotide sequences in the sample also encode this CDR3. The rearrangement joins TRBV18 to TRBJ2-5; D is unclear. Germline CDR1 KGHSH, CDR2 LQKENI. Trimming stripped 0 bases from V and 4 bases from J, with 6 bases between. There are 13 residues in the CDR3. This CDR3 reads CASSPPSRETQYF. DNA for the CDR3: TGTGCCAGCTCACCACCGAGTCGAGAGACCCAGTACTTC.

Here the CDR3 reads CASRRTSGGTDTQYF. CDR3 in DNA: TGTGCCAGCCGTCGGACTAGCGGGGGCACAGATACGCAGTATTTT. The rearrangement uses TRBV2 and TRBJ2-3, with TRBD2 matching over 12 bases. V was clipped by 8 bases and J by 1 base; unmatched bases: 4. Per the germline V gene, CDR1 is SNHLY and CDR2 is FYNNEI. This CDR3 region has 15 residues. Based on the CDR3 plus reference TRBV2 and TRBJ2-3, the full variable domain is EPEVTQTPSHQVTQMGQEVILRCVPISNHLYFYWYRQILGQKVEFLVSFYNNEISEKSEIFDDQFSVERPDGSNFTLKIRSTKLEDSAMYFCASRRTSGGTDTQYFGPGTRLTVL.

V is TRBV7-9 and J is TRBJ2-7; 10 bases match TRBD2. The CDR3 sequence is 16 residues long. The germline CDR1 and CDR2 sequences are SEHNR and FQNEAQ (reference sequence). J was trimmed by 9 bases and V by 5 bases; bases with no gene match: 16. Here the CDR3 DNA reads TGTGCCAGCAGCGTCTATGATAGCGGGAGGCCGTCTGTGCAGTACTTC. Its protein product is CASSVYDSGRPSVQYF.

This rearrangement joins TRBV6-6 to TRBJ2-2; 9 nucleotides line up with TRBD1. This CDR3 contains 16 residues. V trimming: 5 bases; J trimming: 5 bases; junction bases outside the gene matches: 9. Germline values: CDR1 MNHNY, CDR2 SVGAGI (reference sequence). CDR3 nucleotides: TGTGCCAGCAGTAACGCCGGGACAGGGCGAACCGGGGAGCTGTTTTTT. This encodes CASSNAGTGRTGELFF.

This chain joins TRBV28 and TRBJ1-2; 10 bases line up with TRBD1. The germline V gene has CDR1 MDHEN and CDR2 SYDVKM. Germline trimming cut 5 bases from V and 10 bases from J; bases unmatched to any gene: 7. CDR3 size: 13 residues. The CDR3 loop reads CASSGGQGIYYTF. The CDR3 nucleotides read TGTGCCAGCAGTGGGGGACAGGGGATATACTACACCTTC.

The chain recombines TRBV19 with TRBJ2-1; 8 bases are a match to TRBD2. Trimming removed 4 bases from V and 10 bases from J; junction bases left unmatched: 9. Per the germline V gene, CDR1 is LNHDA and CDR2 is SQIVND (reference sequence). The CDR3 extends over 14 amino acids. CDR3 region: CASSTLMAGGEQFF. The DNA for the CDR3 is TGTGCCAGTAGTACTTTGATGGCGGGAGGAGAGCAGTTCTTC.

The gene calls are TRBV4-1 and TRBJ2-3; D is undetermined. This CDR3 is built from 15 residues. From germline, CDR1 is MGHRA and CDR2 YSYEKL. The V end lost 8 bases, the J end lost 0 bases, and 15 bases lay between the germline ends. The CDR3 sequence is CASSGPLRSTDTQYF. CDR3 nucleotide sequence: TGCGCCAGCTCTGGGCCCCTCCGGAGCACAGATACGCAGTATTTT.

The chain combines TRBV6-1 with TRBJ2-7, with D uncertain. Trimming stripped 3 bases from V and 3 bases from J, with 12 bases between. The CDR3 sequence is 14 residues long. Germline V lookup: CDR1 MNHNS, CDR2 SASEGT. The CDR3 protein is CASSDHRSSYEQYF. Written as DNA, the CDR3 is TGTGCCAGCAGTGATCACCGTTCAAGCTACGAGCAGTACTTC.

The chain combines TRBV2 with TRBJ2-3; D gene unclear. The V gene lost 9 bases and the J gene lost 5 bases, with 15 bases spanning the gap. Germline assignment: CDR1 SNHLY and CDR2 FYNNEI. The CDR3 length is 13 residues. The CDR3: CASLPERGDTQYF. The CDR3, as DNA: TGTGCCAGTCTCCCCGAGCGAGGAGATACGCAGTATTTT.

This clone was seen only once. V gene TRBV11-2 combines with J gene TRBJ2-7; the D call may be TRBD1 or TRBD2 (5 bases each). Germline V CDR1 and CDR2: SGHAT, FQNNGV. The CDR3 runs 14 residues. The V and J ends lost 5 bases and 0 bases respectively, with 11 bases between them. This CDR3 is CASSLREHSYEQYF. The CDR3 DNA sequence: TGTGCCAGCAGCCTCAGGGAGCACTCCTACGAGCAGTACTTC.

The CDR3 sequence: CASSQVSPYGYTF. The CDR3 coding sequence is TGTGCCAGCAGTCAGGTTTCCCCCTATGGCTACACCTTC. This chain links TRBV28 with TRBJ1-2; D is unresolved. V lost 5 bases, J lost 4 bases, and 11 bases lay in between. The CDR3 length is 13 residues. Germline V lookup: CDR1 MDHEN, CDR2 SYDVKM.

This chain connects TRBV5-1 to TRBJ2-7; perhaps TRBD2 as D (7 bases). Trimming left V 2 bases short and J 0 bases short, with 15 bases between. The CDR3 consists of 16 residues. Looked up from germline, CDR1 is SGHRS and CDR2 is YFSETQ. The CDR3 spells CASSLWGGPSSYEQYF. The DNA of the CDR3 is TGCGCCAGCAGCTTATGGGGGGGCCCGAGCTCCTACGAGCAGTACTTC. The variable domain in full, with the rest retrieved from reference TRBV5-1 and TRBJ2-7, is KAGVTQTPRYLIKTRGQQVTLSCSPISGHRSVSWYQQTPGQGLQFLFEYFSETQRNKGNFPGRFSGRQFSNSRSEMNVSTLELGDSALYLCASSLWGGPSSYEQYFGPGTRLTVT.

The table lists this clone with a count of one. The V and J genes are TRBV6-6 and TRBJ1-5; unclear D gene. Germline-derived CDR1 and CDR2 are MNHNY and SVGAGI (reference sequence). V dropped 7 bases and J dropped 9 bases, with 22 bases sitting between them. The CDR3 totals 15 residues. CDR3 DNA: TGTGCCAGCACCAAAGACCGGGCCGGTGGACGGCCCCAGCATTTT. Protein product: CASTKDRAGGRPQHF.

This sequence joins TRBV19 and TRBJ1-2; TRBD1 is a possible D gene (6 bases). V lost 5 bases to trimming and J lost 6 bases, with 13 bases between them. Germline CDR1 is LNHDA and CDR2 is SQIVND (reference sequence). The CDR3 covers 13 residues. This CDR3 is CASSQDRSHGYTF. CDR3 DNA: TGTGCCAGTAGTCAAGACAGGAGCCATGGCTACACCTTC.

This clone was observed once. This chain connects TRBV9 to TRBJ2-1; 11 positions match TRBD2. CDR3 length: 17 residues. Germline V gene sequence: CDR1 SGDLS, CDR2 YYNGEE. Trimming cost V 0 bases and J 7 bases; bases outside gene matches: 9. The DNA of the CDR3 is TGTGCCAGCAGCGTAGGTCTCACTAGCGGGAGAATTAATGAGCAGTTCTTC. Its protein product is CASSVGLTSGRINEQFF.

In the case of this clone: The sample has other DNA sequences that encode this CDR3 too. The chain joins TRBV28 to TRBJ2-7, with a tentative D call TRBD2 (7 bases). Germline V lookup: CDR1 MDHEN, CDR2 SYDVKM. CDR3 length: 13 amino acids. The V gene lost 2 bases and the J gene lost 4 bases, with 9 bases spanning the gap. Written as DNA, the CDR3 is TGTGCCAGCAGTTTACGGGGGGCTTACGAGCAGTACTTC. Residues: CASSLRGAYEQYF.

This chain links TRBV27 with TRBJ2-7; 14 positions agree with TRBD2. V shed 0 bases, J shed 5 bases, and the junction held 6 bases outside the gene matches. The CDR3 runs to 17 residues. CDR1 is MNHEY and CDR2 is SMNVEV in the germline V gene (reference sequence). CDR3 nucleotides: TGTGCCAGCAGTTTATCGACACGACTAGCGGGAGGGCACGAGCAGTACTTC. The encoded protein is CASSLSTRLAGGHEQYF.